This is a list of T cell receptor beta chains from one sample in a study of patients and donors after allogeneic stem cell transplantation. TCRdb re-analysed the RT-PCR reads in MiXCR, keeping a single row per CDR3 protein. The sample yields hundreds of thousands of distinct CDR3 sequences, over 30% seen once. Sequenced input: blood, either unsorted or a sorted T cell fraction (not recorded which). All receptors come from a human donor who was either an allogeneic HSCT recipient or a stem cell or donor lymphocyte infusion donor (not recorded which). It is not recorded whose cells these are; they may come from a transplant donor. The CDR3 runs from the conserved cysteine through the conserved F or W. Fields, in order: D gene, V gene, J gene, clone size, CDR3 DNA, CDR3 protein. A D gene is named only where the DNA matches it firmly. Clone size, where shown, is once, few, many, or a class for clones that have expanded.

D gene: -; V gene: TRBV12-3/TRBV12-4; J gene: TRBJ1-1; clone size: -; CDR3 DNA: TGTGCCAGCAGCACGGACAGCAACACTGAAGCTTTCTTT; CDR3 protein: CASSTDSNTEAFF
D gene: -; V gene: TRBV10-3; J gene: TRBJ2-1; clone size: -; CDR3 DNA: TGTGCCATCACCAGCCAGGCCGTCAATGAAAAGTTCTTC; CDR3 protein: CAITSQAVNEKFF
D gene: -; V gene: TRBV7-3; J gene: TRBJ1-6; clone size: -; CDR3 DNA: TGTGCCAGCAGCTTAACACTAAACGGGTCACCCCTCCACTTT; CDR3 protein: CASSLTLNGSPLHF
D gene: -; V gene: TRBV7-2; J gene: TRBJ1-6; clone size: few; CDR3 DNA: TGTGCCAGCAGCTTAGATCGGGGGGGTAATTCACCCCTCCACTTT; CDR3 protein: CASSLDRGGNSPLHF
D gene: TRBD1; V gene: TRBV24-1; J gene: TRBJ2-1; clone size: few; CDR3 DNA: TGTGCCACCAGTGATCCCGGGACAGGGAACTACAATGAGCAGTTCTTC; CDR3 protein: CATSDPGTGNYNEQFF
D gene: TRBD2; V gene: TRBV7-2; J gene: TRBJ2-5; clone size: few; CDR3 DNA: TGTGCCAGCAGCTTGACTAGCGGGGGAGGAGAGACCCAGTACTTC; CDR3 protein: CASSLTSGGGETQYF
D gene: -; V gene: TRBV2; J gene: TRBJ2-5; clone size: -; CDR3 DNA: TGTGCCAGCAGTATCGGGCGAGTTAACCAAGAGACCCAGTACTTC; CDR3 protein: CASSIGRVNQETQYF
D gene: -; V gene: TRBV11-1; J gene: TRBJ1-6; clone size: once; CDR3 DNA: TGTGCCAGCAGCGCGTCCCCGGTGGGTAATTCACCCCTCCACTTT; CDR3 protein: CASSASPVGNSPLHF
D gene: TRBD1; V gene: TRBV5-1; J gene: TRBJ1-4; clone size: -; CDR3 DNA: TGCGCCAGCAGCTTGGGTGGACAGGCTAATGAAAAACTGTTTTTT; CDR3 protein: CASSLGGQANEKLFF
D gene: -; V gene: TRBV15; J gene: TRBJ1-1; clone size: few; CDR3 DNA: TGTGCCACCAGCAGAGAGGGGGATTTGAACACTGAAGCTTTCTTT; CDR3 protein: CATSREGDLNTEAFF
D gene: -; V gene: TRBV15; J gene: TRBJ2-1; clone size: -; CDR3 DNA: TGTGCCACCCGGGACTTCCGAGGGGAGCAGTTCTTC; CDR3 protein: CATRDFRGEQFF
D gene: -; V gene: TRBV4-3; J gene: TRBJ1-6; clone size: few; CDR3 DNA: TGCGCCAGCAGCCAACGTTTCAGGGAGGGCTCCTATAATTCACCCCTCCACTTT; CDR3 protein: CASSQRFREGSYNSPLHF
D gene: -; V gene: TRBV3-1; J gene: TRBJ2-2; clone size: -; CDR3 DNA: TGTGCCAGCAGCCAATTCGGCAGCCCCGGGGAGCTGTTTTTT; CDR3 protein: CASSQFGSPGELFF
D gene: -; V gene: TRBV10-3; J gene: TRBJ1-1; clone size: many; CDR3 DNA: TGTGCCGTACACAACGGGGCCCTGAGTACTGAAGCTTTCTTT; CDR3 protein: CAVHNGALSTEAFF
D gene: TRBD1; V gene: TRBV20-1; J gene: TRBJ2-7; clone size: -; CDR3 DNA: TGCAGTGCTTCATCACCGGGACAGGGGACCTCCTACGAGCAGTACTTC; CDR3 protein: CSASSPGQGTSYEQYF
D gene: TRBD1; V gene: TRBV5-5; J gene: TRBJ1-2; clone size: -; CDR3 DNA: TGTGCCAGCAGCTTGGTTCCGGGACAGGGTGATGGCTACACCTTC; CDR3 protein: CASSLVPGQGDGYTF
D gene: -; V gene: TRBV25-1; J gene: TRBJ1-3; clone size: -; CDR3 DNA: TGTGCCAGCAGTGAATGGGGGGGTATGGGCTCTGGAAACACCATATATTTT; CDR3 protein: CASSEWGGMGSGNTIYF
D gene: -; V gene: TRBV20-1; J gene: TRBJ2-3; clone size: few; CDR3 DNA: TGCAGTGCTAGTTCCCGGGGTGGGACCACAGATACGCAGTATTTT; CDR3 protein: CSASSRGGTTDTQYF
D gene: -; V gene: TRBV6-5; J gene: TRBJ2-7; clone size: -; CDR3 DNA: TGTGCCAGCAGACAGGGACCTTTTGGAGCCTACGAGCAGTACTTC; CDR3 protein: CASRQGPFGAYEQYF